This passage covers 20 T cell receptor beta chains from one sample sequenced in a study of cytomegalovirus exposure and HLA in healthy donors. The study ran its PCR with 60 Vbeta and 13 Jbeta primers. The repertoire was sequenced with immunoSEQ multiplex PCR; TCRdb's copy has only in-frame clones and lacks some. The sample has around 150,000 clones, about 75% seen once. Sequenced material: PBMCs. These receptors were collected from a woman aged 25 to 39 in good health and CMV-seronegative.

V gene TRBV12-5 combines with J gene TRBJ2-5, with 10 bases that match TRBD1. CDR1 and CDR2 (germline): LGHNT, FRNRAP. The CDR3 totals 14 residues. J lost 6 bases, V lost 6 bases, and 7 bases had no gene match. This CDR3 reads CASGPGQGTKTQYF. CDR3 bases: TGTGCTAGTGGACCGGGACAGGGGACGAAGACCCAGTACTTC. Combining the CDR3 with reference TRBV12-5 and TRBJ2-5 gives the whole variable domain DARVTQTPRHKVTEMGQEVTMRCQPILGHNTVFWYRQTMMQGLELLAYFRNRAPLDDSGMPKDRFSAEMPDATLATLKIQPSEPRDSAVYFCASGPGQGTKTQYFGPGTRLLVL.

The rearrangement joins TRBV7-3 to TRBJ1-1; 8 bases align to TRBD1. Trimming removed 5 bases from V and 1 base from J; junction bases left unmatched: 9. Germline V CDR1 and CDR2: SGHTA, FQGTGA. The CDR3 contains 16 residues. For the CDR3, the DNA is TGTGCCAGCAGCACAGGACAGGGAAGGAGGAACACTGAAGCTTTCTTT. Translated, it gives CASSTGQGRRNTEAFF.

CDR3 sequence: CASSPAGQGSNQPQHF. In DNA form, the CDR3 reads TGTGCCAGCAGCCCAGCCGGGCAGGGTAGCAATCAGCCCCAGCATTTT. This rearrangement joins TRBV7-9 to TRBJ1-5; D is possibly TRBD1 (5 bases). Germline lookup yields CDR1 SEHNR and CDR2 FQNEAQ (reference sequence). This CDR3 has 16 amino acids. Trimming left V 5 bases short and J 0 bases short, with 14 bases between.

The chain combines TRBV5-1 with TRBJ2-5, with unresolved D. Germline V gene lookup returns CDR1 SGHRS and CDR2 YFSETQ. The CDR3 covers 14 residues. V was cut by 1 base and J by 0 bases, with 7 bases left in between. CDR3 DNA sequence: TGCGCCAGCAGCTTGACAGCAAACCAAGAGACCCAGTACTTC. This encodes CASSLTANQETQYF.

The CDR3 spells CSALAEEQFF. CDR3 sequence (DNA): TGCAGTGCTCTAGCGGAAGAGCAGTTCTTC. This chain connects TRBV20-1 to TRBJ2-1, with 7 bases aligning to TRBD2. The CDR3 totals 10 residues. The ends lost 5 bases at V and 10 bases at J; junction bases unmatched: 2. Germline V gives CDR1 DFQATT, CDR2 SNEGSKA (reference sequence).

The V and J genes are TRBV4-3 and TRBJ2-1; TRBD2 is a possible D gene (6 bases). The V and J ends lost 0 bases and 4 bases respectively, with 10 bases between them. The CDR3 runs to 15 residues. Germline assignment: CDR1 LGHNA and CDR2 YSLEER. The CDR3 reads CASSQEETSYNEQFF. DNA of the CDR3: TGCGCCAGCAGCCAAGAAGAGACTAGTTACAATGAGCAGTTCTTC.

The V and J genes are TRBV4-3 and TRBJ2-7; D might be TRBD2 (5 bases). CDR1 and CDR2 (germline): LGHNA, YSLEER. V was pared by 1 base and J by 6 bases, with 13 bases between. CDR3 length: 14 amino acids. The CDR3 here is CASSQALGSFEQYF. In DNA, the CDR3 is TGCGCCAGCAGCCAAGCCCTAGGGAGTTTCGAGCAGTACTTC.

This clone was found a few times. The chain uses TRBV29-1 and TRBJ1-2; TRBD1 aligns across 8 bases. Germline lookup yields CDR1 SQVTM and CDR2 ANQGSEA. This CDR3 is built from 13 residues. The V and J ends lost 6 bases and 1 base, in that order; junction bases with no gene match: 4. The CDR3: CSVWDRRNYGYTF. DNA of the CDR3: TGCAGCGTCTGGGACAGGCGTAACTATGGCTACACCTTC.

The chain joins TRBV4-2 to TRBJ1-4; D remains ambiguous. Germline CDR1 is LGHNA and CDR2 is YNFKEQ. The CDR3 covers 15 residues. The V and J ends lost 4 bases and 0 bases respectively, with 9 bases between them. The CDR3 loop is CASSRRHPTNEKLFF. CDR3 DNA sequence: TGTGCCAGCAGCCGACGACACCCAACTAATGAAAAACTGTTTTTT.

Written as DNA, the CDR3 is TGTGCCAGCAGTCCCTTCAGGGGAGAGATGGCCGGGGAGCTGTTTTTT. As protein: CASSPFRGEMAGELFF. J is TRBJ2-2 and V is TRBV27; weak D call: TRBD1 (6 bases). Trimming cost V 5 bases and J 6 bases, with 19 bases left between them. The CDR3 extends over 16 amino acids. CDR1 MNHEY and CDR2 SMNVEV come from the germline V gene (reference sequence).

The chain is built from TRBV10-2 and TRBJ1-1; no clear D gene. Germline V lookup: CDR1 WSHSY, CDR2 SAAADI. The CDR3 is 14 residues long. V gave up 0 bases and J gave up 3 bases, with 8 bases separating them. This CDR3 reads CASSESREDTEAFF. The CDR3 DNA reads TGCGCCAGCAGTGAGTCGAGGGAGGACACTGAAGCTTTCTTT.

The rearrangement uses TRBV27 and TRBJ2-5; 7 nucleotides align to TRBD1. V lost 6 bases and J lost 2; bases outside the gene matches: 9. Germline lookup yields CDR1 MNHEY and CDR2 SMNVEV (reference sequence). CDR3 length: 15 amino acids. The CDR3 DNA sequence: TGTGCCAGCAGCCAGGGGGATAAGCTGCAAGAGACCCAGTACTTC. Residues: CASSQGDKLQETQYF.

This chain joins TRBV4-2 and TRBJ2-7, with TRBD1 identical over 8 bases. The CDR3 covers 18 residues. Germline V gives CDR1 LGHNA, CDR2 YNFKEQ. Unmatched junction bases numbered 10, after V lost 0 bases and J lost 0 bases. In nucleotides, the CDR3 is TGTGCCAGCAGCCAAGAAGTACCCAGGGGGCTCCTCTCCTACGAGCAGTACTTC. This gives the protein CASSQEVPRGLLSYEQYF.

The chain links TRBV7-2 to TRBJ2-7; 12 bases agree with TRBD2. This CDR3 has 15 amino acids. Germline V CDR1 and CDR2: SGHTA, FQGNSA. With 5 bases clipped from V and 3 bases from J, the junction kept 5 bases outside the gene matches. The chain's CDR3 is CASSPETSGGYEQYF. The DNA for the CDR3 is TGTGCCAGCAGCCCAGAGACTAGCGGGGGCTACGAGCAGTACTTC.

This clone occurred once. The chain has TRBV5-1 and TRBJ1-2; 7 bases agree with TRBD1. The CDR3 length is 12 residues. Per germline, CDR1 SGHRS and CDR2 YFSETQ. With V trimmed by 6 bases and J by 3 bases, 2 bases remained unmatched. As DNA, the CDR3 is TGCGCCAGCATAGGGACAGACTATGGCTACACCTTC. Protein sequence: CASIGTDYGYTF. Based on the CDR3 plus reference TRBV5-1 and TRBJ1-2, the full variable domain is KAGVTQTPRYLIKTRGQQVTLSCSPISGHRSVSWYQQTPGQGLQFLFEYFSETQRNKGNFPGRFSGRQFSNSRSEMNVSTLELGDSALYLCASIGTDYGYTFGSGTRLTVV.

The V and J genes are TRBV6-1 and TRBJ2-5, with D unclear. V lost 5 bases and J 3 bases, leaving 7 bases between the germline ends. Germline CDR1 and CDR2: MNHNS and SASEGT. The CDR3 runs 12 residues. CDR3 bases: TGTGCCAGCAGTCGACATAAAGAGACCCAGTACTTC. Protein: CASSRHKETQYF.

The gene calls are TRBV5-6 and TRBJ1-5; tentatively, D is TRBD1 (5 bases). V dropped 0 bases and J dropped 1 base, with 5 bases sitting between them. This CDR3 is 14 amino acids long. Germline CDR1 is SGHDT and CDR2 is YYEEEE. CDR3 in DNA: TGTGCCAGCAGCTTGGACAGGAGCAATCAGCCCCAGCATTTT. Translating gives CASSLDRSNQPQHF.

The V and J genes are TRBV11-2 and TRBJ1-2; D remains ambiguous. Germline V CDR1 and CDR2: SGHAT, FQNNGV. The CDR3 has 14 amino acids. V lost 2 bases, J lost 8 bases, and 15 bases lay in between. This CDR3 reads CASSLSGPASGYTF. The CDR3 bases are TGTGCCAGCAGCTTAAGTGGACCCGCTAGCGGCTACACCTTC.

The CDR3 region has the DNA TGTGCCAGCAGCCAAACGACAGACAGGGTGGGTGAAAAACTGTTTTTT. Its translation: CASSQTTDRVGEKLFF. V usage is TRBV4-2 and J usage is TRBJ1-4; 7 positions agree with TRBD1. This CDR3 is 16 amino acids long. The germline V gene has CDR1 LGHNA and CDR2 YNFKEQ. The J segment lost 7 bases and the V segment lost 2 bases, leaving 10 bases of the junction unmatched.

V usage is TRBV5-5 and J usage is TRBJ2-7; D is possibly TRBD2 (6 bases). CDR1 is SGHKS, CDR2 YYEKEE, per germline (reference sequence). V lost 6 bases and J 1 base, leaving 17 bases between the germline ends. The CDR3 has 15 amino acids. The CDR3 loop reads CASKERVGRSYEQYF. The DNA for the CDR3 is TGTGCCAGCAAAGAGCGGGTGGGGCGGTCCTACGAGCAGTACTTC.